The rows below give T cell receptor beta chains drawn from one sample of a study of T cell clones after liver transplantation. Sequencing used immunoSEQ multiplex PCR; TCRdb keeps in-frame clones, though not all of them. The data contain roughly 80,000 clones, 75% to 90% of them seen just once; the ten biggest clones take up about 2.8%. The sequences come from CD4+ T cells from blood, collected at the 22-month timepoint. Every receptor here comes from a human patient who received a liver transplant. Some T cells may possibly be graft donor cells. Both conserved end residues are part of each CDR3. A D gene is named only where the DNA matches it firmly. Only part of the rows carry a size: once, few, many, or a class if the clone is expanded.

size,J,V,D,CDR3,DNA
-,TRBJ2-5,TRBV7-2,TRBD2,CASSSGLAGGETQYF,TGTGCCAGCAGCTCGGGACTAGCGGGAGGAGAGACCCAGTACTTC
-,TRBJ1-5,TRBV5-1,-,CASSPLGGANQPQHF,TGCGCCAGCAGCCCCCTTGGAGGGGCCAATCAGCCCCAGCATTTT
few,TRBJ1-2,TRBV7-2,-,CASSLSGGLNYGYTF,TGTGCCAGCAGCTTATCCGGGGGGCTAAACTATGGCTACACCTTC
-,TRBJ2-7,TRBV9,TRBD2,CASSATSGSYEQYF,TGTGCCAGCAGCGCTACTAGCGGATCGTACGAGCAGTACTTC
-,TRBJ1-2,TRBV28,-,CASSLVGTSGYGYTF,TGTGCCAGCAGTTTAGTTGGGACTAGCGGCTATGGCTACACCTTC
few,TRBJ2-2,TRBV2,TRBD1,CAKGGPTSDTGELFF,TGTGCCAAAGGGGGCCCTACCAGTGACACCGGGGAGCTGTTTTTT
-,TRBJ2-2,TRBV4-1,-,CASSQDPPPGLEAGELFF,TGCGCCAGCAGCCAAGATCCTCCGCCAGGGTTGGAGGCCGGGGAGCTGTTTTTT
-,TRBJ1-1,TRBV5-1,-,CASSKVRGNTEAFF,TGCGCCAGCAGCAAAGTAAGGGGGAACACTGAAGCTTTCTTT
-,TRBJ1-4,TRBV7-6,-,CASSLGDQWSEEKLFF,TGTGCCAGCAGCTTAGGGGACCAGTGGTCAGAGGAAAAACTGTTTTTT
-,TRBJ1-3,TRBV18,-,CASSPLSGTSGNTIYF,TGTGCCAGCTCACCTCTGAGCGGCACCTCTGGAAACACCATATATTTT
-,TRBJ1-1,TRBV19,-,CASKKRETEAFF,TGTGCCAGTAAAAAGAGGGAGACTGAAGCTTTCTTT
-,TRBJ1-5,TRBV6-1,-,CASSESTTGQPQHF,TGTGCCAGCAGTGAGAGCACGACGGGGCAGCCCCAGCATTTT
once,TRBJ2-2,TRBV7-2,-,CASSSNGLNTGELFF,TGTGCCAGCAGCTCAAACGGACTAAACACCGGGGAGCTGTTTTTT
once,TRBJ1-4,TRBV7-2,-,CASPLGRRLGEKLFF,TGTGCCAGCCCACTTGGGCGGAGGTTGGGTGAAAAACTGTTTTTT
-,TRBJ2-3,TRBV30,TRBD2,CASARLAGTDTQYF,TGTGCCTCGGCCCGTCTAGCGGGCACAGATACGCAGTATTTT
-,TRBJ1-5,TRBV6-5,TRBD1,CASSSRTGAQPQHF,TGTGCCAGCAGTTCCCGGACAGGGGCTCAGCCCCAGCATTTT
-,TRBJ1-3,TRBV7-6,-,CASSLSDEPGNTIYF,TGTGCCAGCAGCTTATCAGACGAGCCAGGGAACACCATATATTTT
-,TRBJ2-5,TRBV9,-,CATARGINDETQYF,TGTGCCACCGCCAGGGGTATAAACGACGAGACCCAGTACTTC
-,TRBJ1-4,TRBV2,-,CASSEGGQGNEKLFF,TGTGCCAGCAGTGAAGGTGGGCAGGGTAATGAAAAACTGTTTTTT
once,TRBJ2-7,TRBV29-1,-,CSVHTGTYEQYF,TGCAGCGTCCACACAGGGACCTACGAGCAGTACTTC
-,TRBJ1-3,TRBV5-4,-,CASSPGLGGRNSGNTIYF,TGTGCCAGCAGCCCGGGGTTGGGGGGCCGCAACTCTGGAAACACCATATATTTT
-,TRBJ2-3,TRBV11-3,-,CASSLEGRGDTQYF,TGTGCCAGCAGCTTAGAAGGTCGGGGGGATACGCAGTATTTT
once,TRBJ2-2,TRBV10-3,TRBD1,CASGQANTGELFF,TGTGCCTCCGGACAGGCGAACACCGGGGAGCTGTTTTTT